This T cell receptor beta chain was sequenced in a study of long-term antiretroviral therapy in people with HIV. The CDR3 runs to 15 residues. Trimming removed 0 bases from V and 4 bases from J, with 13 bases in between. Germline CDR1 and CDR2: SGDLS and YYNGEE. Sequencing used immunoSEQ v3.0 at survey level. Per-sample TRB depth target: roughly 40,000-50,000 T-cell genomes. Data came from immunoSEQ multiplex PCR; TCRdb stores just in-frame clones and leaves some out. The table lists roughly 33,000 clones, around 97% of them singletons. The source of this sequence is a man between 25 and 39 years old with HIV. Source: unsorted PBMCs, taken 6.9 years after starting antiretroviral therapy. The chain carries TRBV9 and TRBJ1-2, with D uncertain. The CDR3 protein is CASSVEAFGIYGYTF. The CDR3 coding sequence is TGTGCCAGCAGCGTAGAGGCATTTGGGATCTATGGCTACACCTTC.